The 14 T cell receptor beta chains below all came from one sample that was sequenced in a study of graft-versus-host responses after intestinal transplantation. Intraepithelial plus lamina propria lymphocytes were released by processing graft tissue. TCRdb's copy holds only in-frame clones and misses some; the assay was immunoSEQ multiplex PCR. The table has approximately 20,000 clones, approximately 70% seen once. The sample here was ileum tissue, taken about 21 days after intestinal transplant. The origin of the receptors is a human patient who received an intestinal transplant, so some T cells may come from the graft donor.

The chain combines TRBV6-5 with TRBJ2-1; D is possibly TRBD2 (6 bases). The V and J ends lost 2 bases and 1 base respectively, with 12 bases between them. CDR3 size: 16 residues. CDR1 is MNHEY and CDR2 is SVGAGI in the germline V gene. CDR3 sequence reads: CASSYDAGKSYNEQFF. The CDR3 DNA follows: TGTGCCAGCAGTTACGACGCGGGGAAGTCCTACAATGAGCAGTTCTTC.

The J gene is TRBJ1-1, the V gene TRBV10-3; D might be TRBD1 (6 bases). The CDR3 is 14 residues long. The V end was cut by 6 bases, the J end by 1 base, with 12 bases between. The germline V gene has CDR1 ENHRY and CDR2 SYGVKD. The CDR3 sequence is CAISAGARNTEAFF. The CDR3 DNA sequence: TGTGCCATCAGCGCAGGGGCCCGGAACACTGAAGCTTTCTTT.

V usage is TRBV4-1 and J usage is TRBJ2-7; TRBD2 agrees at 8 bases. The CDR3 is 17 residues long. Looked up from germline, CDR1 is MGHRA and CDR2 is YSYEKL. Trimming at V came to 2 bases and at J to 3 bases, leaving 12 bases not matched to a gene. CDR3 protein: CASSQKYGLARSYEQYF. The CDR3, as DNA: TGCGCCAGCAGCCAAAAGTACGGACTAGCTCGAAGCTACGAGCAGTACTTC.

V and J are TRBV7-6 and TRBJ2-5, with 9 bases matching TRBD1. The CDR3 is 19 amino acids. From germline, CDR1 is SGHVS and CDR2 FNYEAQ. V was clipped by 4 bases and J by 5 bases; unmatched bases: 20. The CDR3 DNA follows: TGTGCCAGCAGCTGTGACAGGGGGATTTCCACGCCGTTCTTGGAGACCCAGTACTTC. It translates to CASSCDRGISTPFLETQYF.

The genes are TRBV4-2 and TRBJ2-1; 9 bases align to TRBD2. The CDR3 sequence is 17 residues long. Trimming at V came to 0 bases and at J to 4 bases, leaving 7 bases not matched to a gene. From germline, CDR1 is LGHNA and CDR2 YNFKEQ. The CDR3 coding sequence is TGTGCCAGCAGCCAAGACTCGCGGGGGGGCATATACAATGAGCAGTTCTTC. Its translation is CASSQDSRGGIYNEQFF.

The CDR3 here is CASSQESGRLLAGANVLTF. CDR3 DNA sequence: TGTGCCAGCAGCCAAGAAAGCGGGAGGTTACTGGCTGGGGCCAACGTCCTGACTTTC. The genes are TRBV4-2 and TRBJ2-6; 9 bases align to TRBD2. The CDR3 has 19 amino acids. CDR1 and CDR2 (germline): LGHNA, YNFKEQ. The trim removed 0 bases at V and 2 bases at J, leaving 8 bases unmatched.

This clone was seen a few times. V usage is TRBV25-1 and J usage is TRBJ2-3; 7 nucleotides match TRBD1. The CDR3 loop spans 14 amino acids. The germline V gene has CDR1 MGHDK and CDR2 SYGVNS. Losses at the gene ends were 3 bases for V and 6 bases for J; bases not matched to a gene: 6. The CDR3 bases are TGTGCCAGCAGTGAGGGGGACAGAGAGGATACGCAGTATTTT. Its protein is CASSEGDREDTQYF.

V and J are TRBV29-1 and TRBJ1-2; D ambiguous. The germline CDR1 and CDR2 sequences are SQVTM and ANQGSEA. This CDR3 spans 12 amino acids. Trimming removed 6 bases at V and 4 bases at J, with 12 bases between. As DNA, the CDR3 is TGCAGCGTCCGAAGAACTACCTATGGCTACACCTTC. Residues: CSVRRTTYGYTF.

The chain recombines TRBV29-1 with TRBJ1-1; D gene ambiguous. Germline CDR1 and CDR2: SQVTM and ANQGSEA. Trimming left V 3 bases short and J 1 base short, with 3 bases between. There are 11 residues in the CDR3. The CDR3 coding sequence is TGCAGCGTTGACAGGAACACTGAAGCTTTCTTT. Amino acids: CSVDRNTEAFF.

The V gene is TRBV16, the J gene TRBJ1-3; no clear D. The CDR3 is made up of 19 amino acids. Per the germline V gene, CDR1 is KGHSY and CDR2 is FQNENV. Trimming took off 3 bases at V and 4 bases at J, with 25 bases between the two ends. The CDR3 spells CASSHSVKLGSPLGNTIYF. CDR3 nucleotides: TGTGCCAGCAGCCATAGTGTGAAGCTGGGCAGCCCTCTGGGAAACACCATATATTTT.

The chain joins TRBV18 to TRBJ1-5, with D possibly matching TRBD1 (6 bases). The germline gives CDR1 KGHSH, CDR2 LQKENI. V dropped 8 bases and J dropped 6 bases, with 14 bases sitting between them. This CDR3 has 13 amino acids. The CDR3 here is CASQGQQAQPQHF. The CDR3 coding sequence is TGTGCCAGCCAAGGACAGCAAGCTCAGCCCCAGCATTTT.

The V call is TRBV5-6, the J call TRBJ2-7; D is possibly TRBD1 (5 bases). Germline CDR1 SGHDT, CDR2 YYEEEE. V was clipped by 0 bases and J by 3 bases, with 10 bases between them. The CDR3 sequence is 14 residues long. CDR3 residues: CASSLEGHHYEQYF. The CDR3, as DNA: TGTGCCAGCAGCTTGGAGGGGCACCACTACGAGCAGTACTTC.

The rearrangement joins TRBV11-3 to TRBJ2-3; D might be TRBD1 (6 bases). Germline loops: CDR1 SGHNT, CDR2 YENEEA. The length of the CDR3 is 12 residues. V lost 5 bases to trimming and J lost 3 bases, with 6 bases between them. The DNA of the CDR3 is TGTGCCAGCAGCGGACAGACAGATACGCAGTATTTT. Translated, it gives CASSGQTDTQYF.

The chain uses TRBV7-2 and TRBJ1-6; 9 bases fit TRBD1. The junction had 9 bases not matched to a gene; V was cut back by 5 bases and J by 4 bases. CDR1 is SGHTA, CDR2 FQGNSA, per germline. CDR3 length: 17 amino acids. The CDR3 spells CASSPQQDRGYNSPLHF. In DNA form, the CDR3 reads TGTGCCAGCAGCCCGCAGCAGGACAGGGGATATAATTCACCCCTCCACTTT.